The 13 T cell receptor beta chains reported below all come from one sample, sequenced in a study of blood T cell repertoires in COVID-19. TCRdb keeps only in-frame clones here, not all; method: immunoSEQ multiplex PCR. The top ten hold 2.4% of the sample, which has 100,000 to 130,000 clones, approximately 88% seen once. The specimen was peripheral blood. These receptors were taken from a human donor in a cohort sampled during active COVID-19.

The chain recombines TRBV5-1 with TRBJ1-1; D ambiguous. V was clipped by 7 bases and J by 5 bases, with 15 bases between them. This CDR3 comprises 13 residues. Per the germline V gene, CDR1 is SGHRS and CDR2 is YFSETQ. The CDR3 is CASSRVGETEAFF. For the CDR3, the DNA is TGCGCCAGCTCACGTGTCGGGGAAACTGAAGCTTTCTTT.

The chain is built from TRBV5-1 and TRBJ2-1; D possibly corresponds to TRBD2 (6 bases). V lost 4 bases, J lost 0 bases, and 11 bases lay in between. Germline loops: CDR1 SGHRS, CDR2 YFSETQ. The length of the CDR3 is 15 residues. The CDR3 is CASSPGGNSYNEQFF. In DNA, the CDR3 is TGCGCCAGCAGCCCTGGGGGGAACTCCTACAATGAGCAGTTCTTC.

The genes are TRBV19 and TRBJ2-2; D remains ambiguous. The CDR3 sequence is 13 residues long. V gave up 2 bases and J gave up 4 bases, with 5 bases separating them. Germline assignment: CDR1 LNHDA and CDR2 SQIVND (reference sequence). The CDR3 sequence: CASSITPTGELFF. The CDR3 DNA sequence: TGTGCCAGTAGTATAACACCCACCGGGGAGCTGTTTTTT.

This chain uses TRBV7-6 with TRBJ1-6; D gene ambiguous. CDR1 and CDR2 (germline): SGHVS, FNYEAQ. This CDR3 spans 13 amino acids. The germline V and J ends were trimmed by 1 base and 9 bases, with 7 bases remaining between them. The CDR3 region is CASSLDEISPLHF. The CDR3 DNA reads as TGTGCCAGCAGCTTAGATGAGATTTCACCCCTCCACTTT. The full variable domain, with the rest looked up from reference TRBV7-6 and TRBJ1-6, is GAGVSQSPRYKVTKRGQDVALRCDPISGHVSLYWYRQALGQGPEFLTYFNYEAQQDKSGLPNDRFSAERPEGSISTLTIQRTEQRDSAMYRCASSLDEISPLHFGNGTRLTVT.

Notes on this clone: Mismatch with germline at one junction end may stem from a read error. This sequence joins TRBV7-7 and TRBJ2-2; 7 bases line up with TRBD1. Germline lookup yields CDR1 SSHAT and CDR2 FNYEAQ (reference sequence). The length of the CDR3 is 15 residues. CDR3 sequence (DNA): TGTGCTAGCAGCCCCCATACAGGGGACACCGGGGAGCTGTTTTTT. The encoded protein is CASSPHTGDTGELFF.

V usage is TRBV14 and J usage is TRBJ2-1, with 13 bases lining up with TRBD2. CDR1 is SGHDN and CDR2 is FVKESK in the germline V gene. With 0 bases clipped from V and 1 base from J, the junction kept 6 bases outside the gene matches. This CDR3 has 19 residues. Here the CDR3 DNA reads TGTGCCAGCAGCCAAGACCCTAGGACTAGCGGGAGTTCCTACAATGAGCAGTTCTTC. The encoded protein is CASSQDPRTSGSSYNEQFF.

The genes are TRBV3-1 (or the pseudogene TRBV3-2) and TRBJ2-1; TRBD2 agrees at 7 bases. V gave up 1 base and J gave up 4 bases; unmatched junction bases: 4. There are 15 residues in the CDR3. CDR1 LGHDT and CDR2 YNNKEL come from the germline V gene (reference sequence). CDR3 nucleotides: TGTGCCAGCAGCCAAGCTAGCGGACGTTACAATGAGCAGTTCTTC. Encoded protein: CASSQASGRYNEQFF.

This chain links TRBV28 with TRBJ1-2; 7 positions agree with TRBD1. Per the germline V gene, CDR1 is MDHEN and CDR2 is SYDVKM. CDR3 length equals 15 residues. The trim removed 4 bases at V and 0 bases at J, leaving 5 bases unmatched. The CDR3 sequence is CASSSRDRANYGYTF. The CDR3 coding sequence is TGTGCCAGCAGTTCCCGGGACAGAGCTAACTATGGCTACACCTTC.

The rearrangement links TRBV6-2 or TRBV6-3 to TRBJ2-2, with 9 bases identical to TRBD2. Germline V CDR1 and CDR2: MNHEY, SVGEGT. V trimming: 0 bases; J trimming: 4 bases; junction bases outside the gene matches: 3. The CDR3 has 16 residues. CDR3 in DNA: TGTGCCAGCAGTTACTCGGCGGGAGGGCTCACCGGGGAGCTGTTTTTT. Protein sequence: CASSYSAGGLTGELFF.

The chain joins TRBV14 to TRBJ1-2; 10 positions agree with TRBD1. V shed 4 bases and J 6 bases; nucleotides not matched to a gene: 5. This CDR3 contains 14 residues. From germline, CDR1 is SGHDN and CDR2 FVKESK. The DNA of the CDR3 is TGTGCCAGCAGCCGGGACAGGGGACTGGATGGCTACACCTTC. Its protein is CASSRDRGLDGYTF.

This rearrangement joins TRBV11-2 to TRBJ2-7, with a tentative D call TRBD2 (6 bases). V was clipped by 2 bases and J by 3 bases, with 17 bases between them. The CDR3 sequence is 16 residues long. Germline CDR1 is SGHAT and CDR2 is FQNNGV. For the CDR3, the DNA is TGTGCCAGCAGCTTACCTACCGGGCTAGCGAACTACGAGCAGTACTTC. Protein sequence: CASSLPTGLANYEQYF. The whole variable domain, filled in from reference TRBV11-2 and TRBJ2-7, reads EAGVAQSPRYKIIEKRQSVAFWCNPISGHATLYWYQQILGQGPKLLIQFQNNGVVDDSQLPKDRFSAERLKGVDSTLKIQPAKLEDSAVYLCASSLPTGLANYEQYFGPGTRLTVT.

The rearrangement uses TRBV5-1 and TRBJ1-1; tentatively, D is TRBD1 (5 bases). V lost 4 bases and J lost 1, with 14 bases in between. This CDR3 is built from 15 residues. Germline V gives CDR1 SGHRS, CDR2 YFSETQ. DNA of the CDR3: TGCGCCAGCAGCCTTCAGGGTGAAGGGAACACTGAAGCTTTCTTT. It is translated as CASSLQGEGNTEAFF.

The CDR3 reads CAWGRGSTEAFF. In nucleotides, the CDR3 is TGTGCCTGGGGGAGGGGATCCACTGAAGCTTTCTTT. The chain carries TRBV30 and TRBJ1-1; tentative D call: TRBD1 (5 bases). CDR3 size: 12 residues. Trimming took off 5 bases at V and 4 bases at J, with 11 bases between the two ends. Per the germline V gene, CDR1 is GTSNPN and CDR2 is SVGIG (reference sequence).